This passage covers 13 T cell receptor beta chains from one sample sequenced in a study of long-term antiretroviral therapy in people with HIV. Sequencing used immunoSEQ v3.0 at survey level. Some clones are missing from TCRdb's copy, which holds only in-frame ones; the method was immunoSEQ multiplex PCR. The sample holds around 20,000 clones; approximately 84% are singletons and the top ten take about 4.6%. Sequenced here: unsorted PBMCs, sampled 0.5 years after starting antiretroviral therapy. The receptor set was obtained from a young man with HIV.

The rearrangement joins TRBV29-1 to TRBJ1-1, with 8 bases lining up with TRBD1. V was pared by 0 bases and J by 5 bases, with 5 bases of the junction left unmatched. Looked up from germline, CDR1 is SQVTM and CDR2 is ANQGSEA. CDR3 length: 14 residues. The CDR3 DNA reads as TGCAGCGTTGAAGACCGGACAGGGAGGACTGAAGCTTTCTTT. It specifies CSVEDRTGRTEAFF.

The chain carries TRBV5-6 and TRBJ2-1; 8 bases are a match to TRBD2. The V gene's germline CDR1 is SGHDT and CDR2 YYEEEE. This CDR3 has 14 amino acids. Germline trimming cut 4 bases from V and 3 bases from J; bases unmatched to any gene: 3. The CDR3 loop reads CASSVLAVYNEQFF. CDR3 nucleotides: TGTGCCAGCAGCGTACTAGCGGTCTACAATGAGCAGTTCTTC. The entire variable domain, with the rest obtained from reference TRBV5-6 and TRBJ2-1, is as follows: DAGVTQSPTHLIKTRGQQVTLRCSPKSGHDTVSWYQQALGQGPQFIFQYYEEEERQRGNFPDRFSGHQFPNYSSELNVNALLLGDSALYLCASSVLAVYNEQFFGPGTRLTVL.

This clone was seen a few times. This chain connects TRBV28 to TRBJ1-5, with 7 bases that match TRBD1. The length of the CDR3 is 15 residues. Germline CDR1 and CDR2: MDHEN and SYDVKM. V dropped 6 bases and J dropped 4; count of bases not matched to a gene: 9. The CDR3 spells CASRETGRDNQPQHF. DNA for the CDR3: TGTGCCAGCAGGGAGACAGGGAGGGATAATCAGCCCCAGCATTTT.

This clone occurred once. The rearrangement uses TRBV18 and TRBJ1-5; TRBD1 matches 8 bases. J gave up 5 bases and V 8 bases, and 8 bases lay outside the gene matches. This CDR3 comprises 14 residues. Germline loops: CDR1 KGHSH, CDR2 LQKENI. CDR3 bases: TGTGCCAGCACAAGACAGGGGCAGGATCAGCCCCAGCATTTT. Translating gives CASTRQGQDQPQHF.

CDR3 sequence reads: CASKTSGNYNEQFF. The CDR3, as DNA: TGTGCCAGTAAGACTAGCGGGAACTACAATGAGCAGTTCTTC. This rearrangement joins TRBV7-9 to TRBJ2-1, with TRBD2 matching 11 bases. The CDR3 totals 14 residues. Looked up from germline, CDR1 is SEHNR and CDR2 is FQNEAQ (reference sequence). The V gene end was trimmed by 9 bases and the J gene end by 3 bases; junction bases not matched to a gene: 4.

The chain combines TRBV28 with TRBJ1-5; D gene ambiguous. This CDR3 contains 13 residues. V lost 6 bases, J lost 0 bases, and 6 bases lay in between. CDR1 and CDR2 (germline): MDHEN, SYDVKM. The CDR3 sequence: CASRGYSNQPQHF. CDR3 DNA: TGTGCCAGCAGGGGTTATAGCAATCAGCCCCAGCATTTT.

The rearrangement links TRBV7-3 to TRBJ2-2, with D unclear. Germline values: CDR1 SGHTA, CDR2 FQGTGA. CDR3 size: 13 residues. Trimming took off 5 bases at V and 8 bases at J, with 12 bases between the two ends. The CDR3 sequence is CASSPSGKGELFF. Written as DNA, the CDR3 is TGTGCCAGCAGCCCATCCGGAAAGGGGGAGCTGTTTTTT.

This rearrangement joins TRBV4-1 to TRBJ2-7, with a weak D call TRBD2 (8 bases). Trimming removed 4 bases from V and 2 bases from J, with 27 bases in between. Germline V gene lookup returns CDR1 MGHRA and CDR2 YSYEKL. This CDR3 region has 19 residues. CDR3 protein: CASSPTDREGSGSPYEQYF. Here the CDR3 DNA reads TGCGCCAGCAGCCCGACCGACAGGGAAGGAAGCGGGAGTCCCTACGAGCAGTACTTC.

The rearrangement uses TRBV18 and TRBJ1-1; no clear D gene. Looked up from germline, CDR1 is KGHSH and CDR2 is LQKENI. V was shortened by 2 bases and J by 1 base, with 5 bases between the two germline ends. The CDR3 has 13 residues. CDR3 loop: CASSPTANTEAFF. The CDR3 DNA is TGTGCCAGCTCACCAACAGCGAACACTGAAGCTTTCTTT.

The chain links TRBV28 to TRBJ1-2; no reliable D call. CDR1 is MDHEN, CDR2 SYDVKM, per germline. Trimming removed 7 bases from V and 8 bases from J, with 17 bases in between. The CDR3 covers 13 residues. The CDR3 protein is CASMRAAREGYTF. The DNA of the CDR3 is TGTGCCAGCATGAGGGCCGCCCGTGAGGGCTACACCTTC.

The rearrangement joins TRBV9 to TRBJ1-3; possible D gene TRBD1, 5 bases. V dropped 0 bases and J dropped 2 bases, with 15 bases sitting between them. The germline CDR1 and CDR2 sequences are SGDLS and YYNGEE. The CDR3 loop spans 17 amino acids. The CDR3 loop reads CASSVGGPAVAGNTIYF. The CDR3 DNA is TGTGCCAGCAGCGTAGGGGGCCCTGCGGTAGCTGGAAACACCATATATTTT. Filled out from reference TRBV9 and TRBJ1-3, the complete variable domain reads DSGVTQTPKHLITATGQRVTLRCSPRSGDLSVYWYQQSLDQGLQFLIQYYNGEERAKGNILERFSAQQFPDLHSELNLSSLELGDSALYFCASSVGGPAVAGNTIYFGEGSWLTVV.

The chain carries TRBV28 and TRBJ1-5, with 8 bases fitting TRBD1. In germline, CDR1 is MDHEN, CDR2 SYDVKM. With V trimmed by 2 bases and J by 4 bases, 4 bases remained unmatched. This CDR3 is built from 15 residues. The CDR3 bases are TGTGCCAGCAGTTTACAAGGACAGGGAAATCAGCCCCAGCATTTT. Its translation is CASSLQGQGNQPQHF.

The rearrangement links TRBV25-1 to TRBJ1-4; possible D gene TRBD1, 6 bases. This CDR3 region has 14 residues. The V end lost 6 bases, the J end lost 7 bases, and 15 bases lay between the germline ends. Germline lookup yields CDR1 MGHDK and CDR2 SYGVNS. The CDR3 sequence: CASRHREGIEKLFF. The CDR3 coding sequence is TGTGCCAGCAGACACAGGGAAGGGATTGAAAAACTGTTTTTT. The full variable domain, with the rest looked up from reference TRBV25-1 and TRBJ1-4, is EADIYQTPRYLVIGTGKKITLECSQTMGHDKMYWYQQDPGMELHLIHYSYGVNSTEKGDLSSESTVSRIRTEHFPLTLESARPSHTSQYLCASRHREGIEKLFFGSGTQLSVL.